A single sample gave rise to the 10 T cell receptor beta chains below, sequenced in a study of spatial heterogeneity in lung cancer. TCRdb redid the calling of the 5' RACE reads with MiXCR, one entry per CDR3 protein. Of about 120,000 distinct CDR3 sequences in the sample, 10% to 15% were seen once. Time point denoted: blood at routine non-recurrence follow-up after resection. In each case, whole RNA from tumor, nontumor lung or frozen PBMC was sequenced unsorted. The material sequenced was PBMCs, taken at follow-up. These receptors originate from a male donor with early-stage non-small cell lung cancer.

This clonotype came up many times. The J gene is TRBJ2-3, the V gene TRBV20-1, with TRBD2 as a possible D gene (5 bases). Trimming removed 8 bases at V and 2 bases at J, with 14 bases between. This CDR3 is built from 13 residues. Per germline, CDR1 DFQATT and CDR2 SNEGSKA (reference sequence). DNA of the CDR3: TGCAGTTCAGAGGGCCAATACACAGATACGCAGTATTTT. This gives the protein CSSEGQYTDTQYF.

V is TRBV13 and J is TRBJ2-5; TRBD2 agrees at 11 bases. The trim removed 1 base at V and 5 bases at J, leaving 3 bases unmatched. CDR1 and CDR2 from the germline V gene are PRHDT and FYEKMQ (reference sequence). CDR3 length: 15 residues. CDR3: CASSLVAGGLETQYF. The CDR3 DNA follows: TGTGCCAGCAGCTTAGTAGCGGGGGGGCTCGAGACCCAGTACTTC.

This clonotype came up many times. This chain connects TRBV10-3 to TRBJ1-6; 8 nucleotides line up with TRBD1. V gave up 6 bases and J gave up 7 bases; unmatched junction bases: 5. The CDR3 sequence is 14 residues long. In germline, CDR1 is ENHRY, CDR2 SYGVKD. For the CDR3, the DNA is TGTGCCATCAGGCGCGGGACAGGAAATTCACCCCTCCACTTT. Its protein product is CAIRRGTGNSPLHF.

This clonotype showed up just a few times. This chain links TRBV20-1 with TRBJ1-5, with TRBD1 matching 7 bases. Trimming removed 1 base from V and 3 bases from J; junction bases left unmatched: 6. CDR3 length: 15 residues. In germline, CDR1 is DFQATT, CDR2 SNEGSKA (reference sequence). CDR3 loop: CSARVGGQNNQPQHF. The CDR3 nucleotides are TGCAGTGCTAGAGTTGGGGGACAGAACAATCAGCCCCAGCATTTT.

The chain joins TRBV12-3 or TRBV12-4 to TRBJ2-3; 10 nucleotides agree with TRBD1. CDR3 size: 14 residues. V lost 4 bases to trimming and J lost 7 bases; unmatched junction nucleotides: 5. The CDR3 loop reads CASSWTGGGNTQYF. DNA of the CDR3: TGTGCCAGCAGTTGGACAGGGGGTGGGAATACGCAGTATTTT.

The chain is built from TRBV7-2 and TRBJ2-1; D is undetermined. This CDR3 has 15 amino acids. V was cut by 1 base and J by 1 base, with 8 bases left in between. CDR1 is SGHTA and CDR2 is FQGNSA in the germline V gene. The DNA for the CDR3 is TGTGCCAGCAGCTTAGTGGGCAGTTCCTACAATGAGCAGTTCTTC. Its translation is CASSLVGSSYNEQFF.

The CDR3: CASSLLRTTEAFF. The CDR3 region has the DNA TGTGCCAGCAGCTTACTTAGGACCACTGAAGCTTTCTTT. The chain is built from TRBV7-2 and TRBJ1-1; D call uncertain. The CDR3 length is 13 residues. The V end was cut by 2 bases, the J end by 4 bases, with 8 bases between. Germline V gene sequence: CDR1 SGHTA, CDR2 FQGNSA.

This clonotype was observed many times. V is TRBV20-1 and J is TRBJ2-7; TRBD2 aligns across 11 bases. This CDR3 has 14 residues. V shed 4 bases, J shed 4 bases, and the junction held 6 bases outside the gene matches. Germline-derived CDR1 and CDR2 are DFQATT and SNEGSKA (reference sequence). CDR3 loop: CSATLAGGGYEQYF. DNA of the CDR3: TGCAGTGCTACCCTAGCGGGGGGCGGGTACGAGCAGTACTTC.

There are a few counts of this clonotype. The gene calls are TRBV7-8 and TRBJ1-5; D perhaps matches TRBD1 (6 bases). The CDR3 spans 15 residues. V was cut by 0 bases and J by 6 bases, with 12 bases left in between. Germline V gene sequence: CDR1 SGHVS, CDR2 FQNEAQ. The CDR3 DNA reads TGTGCCAGCAGCTTAGCGGGGGGGGCAGGTCAGCCCCAGCATTTT. Translating it yields CASSLAGGAGQPQHF.

This clonotype was observed a few times. The chain carries TRBV5-1 and TRBJ2-1; D is undetermined. Germline V gene lookup returns CDR1 SGHRS and CDR2 YFSETQ. V was cut by 0 bases and J by 8 bases, with 15 bases left in between. The CDR3 totals 15 residues. The CDR3 nucleotides read TGCGCCAGCAGCTTGGAACCAGGAAAGTCGGATGAGCAGTTCTTC. Translation: CASSLEPGKSDEQFF.